This is a list of T cell receptor beta chains from one sample in a study of vaccination and CD4 T cells after COVID-19. MiXCR was run by TCRdb on the PCR reads, yielding one entry per CDR3 protein. The sample has 10,000 to 12,000 distinct CDR3 sequences; around 55% are singletons. These receptors have no known antigen. Sequencing used CD4+ T cells from blood, cultured in vitro. The source is a human donor who had recovered from COVID-19. Each CDR3 is given with its conserved first and last residue. D genes are given only for firm matches. Only part of the rows carry a size: once, few, many, or a class if the clone is expanded.

D gene,clone size,V gene,J gene,CDR3 protein,CDR3 DNA
.,.,TRBV7-8,TRBJ2-7,CASSLYRASYEQYF,TGTGCCAGCAGCTTATACAGGGCCTCCTACGAGCAGTACTTC
TRBD1,.,TRBV11-2,TRBJ2-5,CASSLGYRGDETQYF,TGTGCCAGCAGCTTGGGATACAGGGGTGACGAGACCCAGTACTTC
.,.,TRBV20-1,TRBJ2-3,CSARDPGVGTDTQYF,TGCAGTGCTAGAGATCCAGGAGTAGGCACAGATACGCAGTATTTT
TRBD1,.,TRBV2,TRBJ2-5,CASSDEGQGQETQYF,TGTGCCAGCAGTGACGAGGGACAGGGCCAAGAGACCCAGTACTTC
.,once,TRBV27,TRBJ2-5,CASSLLPAGQRPSHF,TGTGCCAGCAGTTTACTTCCGGCAGGACAGAGACCCAGTCACTTC
.,.,TRBV28,TRBJ1-1,CASSYPGRSEAFF,TGTGCCAGCAGTTACCCCGGCCGAAGCGAAGCTTTCTTT
.,.,TRBV7-3,TRBJ2-3,CASSPMGSTDTQYF,TGTGCCAGCAGCCCAATGGGCAGCACAGATACGCAGTATTTT
TRBD1,.,TRBV6-5,TRBJ2-1,CASSYGAGQDYNEQFF,TGTGCCAGCAGTTACGGGGCGGGACAGGACTACAATGAGCAGTTCTTC
.,few,TRBV7-9,TRBJ1-5,CASSPGLNSNQPQHF,TGTGCCAGCAGCCCTGGGCTGAATAGCAATCAGCCCCAGCATTTT
.,.,TRBV30,TRBJ1-6,CAWGLKRVYNSPLHF,TGTGCCTGGGGCCTTAAACGGGTTTATAATTCACCCCTCCACTTT
.,.,TRBV5-1,TRBJ2-3,CASSFDSPSTDTQYF,TGCGCCAGCAGCTTCGACAGTCCTAGCACAGATACGCAGTATTTT
.,few,TRBV27,TRBJ1-5,CASSPRASGQPQHF,TGTGCCAGCAGTCCCCGAGCATCAGGGCAGCCCCAGCATTTT
.,.,TRBV4-1,TRBJ1-5,CASSQVDMGMSAGQPQHF,TGCGCCAGCAGCCAAGTCGACATGGGCATGAGCGCGGGTCAGCCCCAGCATTTT
.,.,TRBV12-3/TRBV12-4,TRBJ2-6,CANEAPGGANVLTF,TGTGCCAACGAAGCGCCCGGCGGGGCCAACGTCCTGACTTTC
TRBD1,.,TRBV10-3,TRBJ2-3,CAISETWTGSQTDTQYF,TGTGCCATCAGTGAAACATGGACAGGGTCCCAGACAGATACGCAGTATTTT
.,.,TRBV2,TRBJ1-1,CASSFRGSEIPILEAFF,TGTGCCAGCAGTTTTAGGGGCAGCGAGATACCAATATTGGAAGCTTTCTTT
.,few,TRBV20-1,TRBJ2-2,CSASADIGELFF,TGCAGTGCGAGTGCGGACATCGGGGAGCTGTTTTTT
.,.,TRBV29-1,TRBJ2-1,CSVEEGPQGSRWGSSYNEQFF,TGCAGCGTTGAAGAGGGCCCGCAGGGGAGTCGCTGGGGGAGCTCCTACAATGAGCAGTTCTTC
.,few,TRBV11-1,TRBJ1-1,CASSVDLNTEAFF,TGTGCCAGCAGCGTGGATTTGAACACTGAAGCTTTCTTT
.,few,TRBV19,TRBJ1-2,CASMGASYGYTF,TGTGCCAGTATGGGGGCCAGCTATGGCTACACCTTC
.,few,TRBV7-2,TRBJ1-5,CASSGRGNQPQHF,TGTGCCAGCAGCGGAAGGGGGAATCAGCCCCAGCATTTT
TRBD1,.,TRBV6-5,TRBJ1-1,CASSYSDRDSGAFF,TGTGCCAGCAGTTACTCGGACAGGGATTCCGGAGCTTTCTTT
.,.,TRBV20-1,TRBJ1-2,CSARDPSAPPYGYTF,TGCAGTGCTAGAGATCCCAGCGCCCCTCCATATGGCTACACCTTC
TRBD1,.,TRBV5-1,TRBJ2-7,CASSQTGQGYEQYF,TGCGCCAGCAGCCAAACGGGACAGGGCTACGAGCAGTACTTC
.,.,TRBV6-2/TRBV6-3,TRBJ1-1,CASSNRNLMNTEAFF,TGTGCCAGTAGCAACCGGAATTTGATGAACACTGAAGCTTTCTTT
.,.,TRBV6-1,TRBJ2-3,CASSGRRDSATDTQYF,TGTGCCAGCAGTGGACGCCGGGACTCTGCCACAGATACGCAGTATTTT
.,.,TRBV1,TRBJ1-2,CTSSQYYLGTPNYGYTF,TGCACCAGCAGCCAATATTACCTCGGGACGCCCAACTATGGCTACACCTTC
.,.,TRBV7-9,TRBJ1-5,CASSLTGWDQPQHF,TGTGCCAGCAGCTTAACGGGTTGGGATCAGCCCCAGCATTTT
.,few,TRBV2,TRBJ2-1,CASSYSGGTYNEQFF,TGTGCCAGCAGTTACTCCGGCGGAACCTACAATGAGCAGTTCTTC
.,.,TRBV5-1,TRBJ2-5,CASSLFVEQETQYF,TGCGCCAGCAGCTTGTTCGTTGAGCAGGAGACCCAGTACTTC
.,.,TRBV7-9,TRBJ2-1,CASSNRVLNEQFF,TGTGCCAGCAGCAACAGGGTTCTGAATGAGCAGTTCTTC
.,few,TRBV7-2,TRBJ1-5,CASSFSSTGLHQPQHF,TGTGCCAGCAGCTTCTCTAGCACAGGACTTCACCAGCCCCAGCATTTT
TRBD1,.,TRBV2,TRBJ1-1,CASRDRGWNTEAFF,TGTGCCAGCAGAGACAGGGGATGGAACACTGAAGCTTTCTTT
.,once,TRBV21-1,TRBJ1-1,CASVGVPAFF,TGTGCCAGCGTCGGGGTCCCAGCTTTCTTT
.,.,TRBV28,TRBJ2-2,CASSVLQKAGELFF,TGTGCCAGCAGTGTTTTACAGAAAGCCGGGGAGCTGTTTTTT
.,.,TRBV6-1,TRBJ1-3,CASSRTFYSGNTIYF,TGTGCCAGCAGTCGGACATTCTATTCTGGAAACACCATATATTTT
.,few,TRBV18,TRBJ2-2,CASSPGLSTGELFF,TGTGCCAGCTCACCTGGACTATCGACCGGGGAGCTGTTTTTT
TRBD1,few,TRBV6-1,TRBJ2-5,CASSRLRTGQETQYF,TGTGCCAGCAGCCGACTCCGGACAGGGCAAGAGACCCAGTACTTC
.,.,TRBV20-1,TRBJ2-2,CSVLRVPHRGAVF,TGCAGTGTTTTGAGAGTCCCGCACCGGGGAGCTGTTTTT
.,.,TRBV6-5,TRBJ2-2,CASSSVNTGELFF,TGTGCCAGCAGTTCAGTTAACACCGGGGAGCTGTTTTTT
.,.,TRBV20-1,TRBJ1-5,CSARSGGRPMAQHF,TGCAGTGCTAGATCCGGGGGCCGTCCGATGGCCCAGCATTTT
TRBD1,.,TRBV27,TRBJ1-6,CASRTTGGYNSPLHF,TGTGCCAGCAGAACGACAGGGGGATATAATTCACCCCTCCACTTT
TRBD2,.,TRBV6-5,TRBJ2-3,CASSSSGTSTDTQYF,TGTGCCAGCAGTTCCAGCGGGACTAGCACAGATACGCAGTATTTT